The T cell receptor (beta chain) described here comes from a study of blood T cell repertoires in COVID-19. Study at large: Researchers got acute and convalescent COVID-19 samples from the United States, Italy and Spain. PBMCs, B-cell-depleted T cells, or T cells provided the cDNA or gDNA that made up the material.

How the authors handled the data: Quantification of nucleated cells was approximated via reference gene primer amplification. The repertoire was sequenced with immunoSEQ multiplex PCR; TCRdb's copy has only in-frame clones and lacks some. D and trimming come from the DNA, and the V and J calls and clone size come from that table. The table records around 46,000 clones, roughly 80% of them present only once. This receptor was identified in a man aged 35 to 55 with acute or convalescent COVID-19. Sequencing input: peripheral blood.

This CDR3 reads CASSLIGAPANTGELFF. DNA for the CDR3: TGCGCCAGCAGCTTGATTGGGGCCCCAGCGAACACCGGGGAGCTGTTTTTT. The chain employs TRBV5-1 and TRBJ2-2; D is possibly TRBD1 (5 bases). Trimming took 1 base from V and 0 from J, leaving 13 bases between them. The CDR3 length is 17 residues. The V gene's germline CDR1 is SGHRS and CDR2 YFSETQ. Full variable domain (missing parts from reference TRBV5-1 and TRBJ2-2): KAGVTQTPRYLIKTRGQQVTLSCSPISGHRSVSWYQQTPGQGLQFLFEYFSETQRNKGNFPGRFSGRQFSNSRSEMNVSTLELGDSALYLCASSLIGAPANTGELFFGEGSRLTVL.